The clone carrying this T cell receptor beta chain came up a few times. When sampled, the donors appeared nominally healthy, though they likely had unrecorded immune exposures. The PCR was carried out with 60 Vbeta primers and 13 Jbeta primers. Sequencing used immunoSEQ multiplex PCR; TCRdb keeps in-frame clones, though not all of them. The data contain roughly 180,000 clones, around 74% of them seen just once; the ten biggest clones take up 2.9%. CDR3 size: 13 residues. CDR1 is SGHTA, CDR2 FQGNSA, per germline. V shed 6 bases, J shed 5 bases, and the junction held 6 bases outside the gene matches. This record belongs to a study of cytomegalovirus exposure and HLA in healthy donors.

The specimen was PBMCs. The rearrangement uses TRBV7-2 and TRBJ2-7; 8 bases are shared with TRBD1. This receptor was obtained from a male donor in good health and CMV-seronegative. In DNA, the CDR3 is TGTGCCAGCAGTGGACAGGGCATCCACGAGCAGTACTTC. Amino acids: CASSGQGIHEQYF.